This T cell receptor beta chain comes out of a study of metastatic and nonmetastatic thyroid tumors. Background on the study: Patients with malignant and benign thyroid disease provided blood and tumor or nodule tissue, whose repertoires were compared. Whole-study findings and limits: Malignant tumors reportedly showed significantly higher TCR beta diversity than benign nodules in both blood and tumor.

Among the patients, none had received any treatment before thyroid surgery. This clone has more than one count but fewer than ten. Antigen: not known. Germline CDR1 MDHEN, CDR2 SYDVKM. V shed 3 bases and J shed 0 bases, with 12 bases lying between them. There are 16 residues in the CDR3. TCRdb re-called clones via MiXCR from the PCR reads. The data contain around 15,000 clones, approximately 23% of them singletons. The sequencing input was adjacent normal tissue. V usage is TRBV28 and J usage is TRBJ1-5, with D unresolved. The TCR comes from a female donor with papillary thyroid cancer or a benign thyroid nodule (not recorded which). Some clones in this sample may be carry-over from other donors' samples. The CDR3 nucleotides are TGTGCCAGCAGTTTTGTTATATACTATAGCAATCAGCCCCAGCATTTT. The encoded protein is CASSFVIYYSNQPQHF.